This T cell receptor beta chain is from a study of blood T cell repertoires in COVID-19. In the study overall: The United States, Italy and Spain provided the acute and convalescent COVID-19 samples. In each case, the material was cDNA or gDNA derived from T cells, B-cell-depleted T cells, or PBMCs.

As processed by the authors: Amplified reference gene primers provided the basis for estimating nucleated cell counts. TCRdb's table, derived via immunoSEQ multiplex PCR, lists solely in-frame clones and lacks some. V, J and clone size reflect that table, while D and trimming were determined from the DNA. The table lists about 54,000 clones, 90% of them singletons. The CDR3 is made up of 15 amino acids. Germline-derived CDR1 and CDR2 are WSHSY and SAAADI. V gave up 6 bases and J gave up 5 bases; unmatched junction bases: 8. This chain links TRBV10-2 with TRBJ2-5; 11 nucleotides match TRBD2. The sequence came from a woman between 40 and 50 years old with active COVID-19. Sequenced sample: peripheral blood. The CDR3 spells CASRDSGGAWETQYF. The DNA for the CDR3 is TGCGCCAGCAGGGATAGCGGGGGGGCCTGGGAGACCCAGTACTTC.